These 7 T cell receptor beta chains came from one sample sequenced in a study of molecular identifiers for immune sequencing clone quantification. TCRdb ran MiXCR on the PCR reads and lists one entry per CDR3 protein. The data contain hundreds of thousands of distinct CDR3 sequences, over 25% of them singletons. The sequenced sample was naive CD8+ T cells from blood, with Jurkat cell RNA spiked in. Indicated subset: FACS-sorted CD8+CD4-CCR7+CD45RA+ naive T cells. The receptors were gathered from a human donor in good health. Some libraries in this study had Jurkat cell RNA spiked in.

This sequence joins TRBV29-1 and TRBJ2-2; weak D call: TRBD2 (5 bases). CDR1 is SQVTM, CDR2 ANQGSEA, per germline. V dropped 4 bases and J dropped 4 bases, with 22 bases sitting between them. The CDR3 has 17 amino acids. The CDR3 protein is CSVVLSGVGGGTGELFF. The CDR3 bases are TGCAGCGTTGTATTGTCCGGGGTCGGCGGTGGCACCGGGGAGCTGTTTTTT.

This chain joins TRBV30 and TRBJ2-7, with D hard to call. Germline CDR1 reads GTSNPN; CDR2 reads SVGIG (reference sequence). The V and J ends lost 5 bases and 12 bases respectively, with 23 bases between them. CDR3 length equals 13 residues. CDR3 DNA sequence: TGTGCCTGGCGTCTACCCCTGACCTCCGCGCCGTACTTC. This translates into CAWRLPLTSAPYF.

This clonotype was counted ten times or more. The rearrangement uses TRBV2 and TRBJ2-4; D possibly corresponds to TRBD1 (5 bases). The V end was cut by 2 bases, the J end by 3 bases, with 14 bases between. The CDR3 totals 16 residues. Germline V lookup: CDR1 SNHLY, CDR2 FYNNEI. The CDR3 spells CASSELGALVKNIQYF. The CDR3 DNA follows: TGTGCCAGCAGTGAATTAGGGGCGTTGGTCAAAAACATTCAGTACTTC. Drawing the rest from reference TRBV2 and TRBJ2-4, the complete variable domain is EPEVTQTPSHQVTQMGQEVILRCVPISNHLYFYWYRQILGQKVEFLVSFYNNEISEKSEIFDDQFSVERPDGSNFTLKIRSTKLEDSAMYFCASSELGALVKNIQYFGAGTRLSVL.

This chain links TRBV30 with TRBJ1-5; D ambiguous. The ends were cut back, 4 bases at V and 4 bases at J, with 14 bases in the middle. This CDR3 has 14 amino acids. Germline assignment: CDR1 GTSNPN and CDR2 SVGIG (reference sequence). CDR3 coding DNA: TGTGCCTGGACGAACCGGGCCTCGAATCAGCCCCAGCATTTT. It encodes CAWTNRASNQPQHF.

This clonotype was found a few times. The chain employs TRBV19 and TRBJ2-7, with D tentatively TRBD2 (5 bases). The V and J ends lost 6 bases and 2 bases respectively, with 11 bases between them. From germline, CDR1 is LNHDA and CDR2 SQIVND (reference sequence). The CDR3 sequence is 13 residues long. This chain's CDR3 is CASSAIGAYEQYF. In DNA, the CDR3 is TGTGCCAGTAGCGCCATCGGGGCCTACGAGCAGTACTTC.

This clonotype is a singleton in its sample. A read error may produce the germline difference seen at one junction end. The chain has TRBV25-1 and TRBJ2-5; possible D gene TRBD2, 5 bases. The CDR3 is 14 amino acids. Germline CDR1 is MGHDK and CDR2 is SYGVNS. The CDR3 DNA is TGTGCCAGCAGTGAATCGCAGGCCGGGGAGACCCAGCACTTC. It translates to CASSESQAGETQHF.

In its sample, this clonotype was seen many times. The V and J genes are TRBV29-1 and TRBJ2-7, with TRBD2 as a possible D gene (5 bases). The CDR3 loop spans 13 amino acids. V was clipped by 6 bases and J by 1 base, with 13 bases between them. Germline V gives CDR1 SQVTM, CDR2 ANQGSEA. CDR3 nucleotide sequence: TGCAGCGTACGGACGGGGAATTCCTACGAGCAGTACTTC. Amino acids: CSVRTGNSYEQYF.